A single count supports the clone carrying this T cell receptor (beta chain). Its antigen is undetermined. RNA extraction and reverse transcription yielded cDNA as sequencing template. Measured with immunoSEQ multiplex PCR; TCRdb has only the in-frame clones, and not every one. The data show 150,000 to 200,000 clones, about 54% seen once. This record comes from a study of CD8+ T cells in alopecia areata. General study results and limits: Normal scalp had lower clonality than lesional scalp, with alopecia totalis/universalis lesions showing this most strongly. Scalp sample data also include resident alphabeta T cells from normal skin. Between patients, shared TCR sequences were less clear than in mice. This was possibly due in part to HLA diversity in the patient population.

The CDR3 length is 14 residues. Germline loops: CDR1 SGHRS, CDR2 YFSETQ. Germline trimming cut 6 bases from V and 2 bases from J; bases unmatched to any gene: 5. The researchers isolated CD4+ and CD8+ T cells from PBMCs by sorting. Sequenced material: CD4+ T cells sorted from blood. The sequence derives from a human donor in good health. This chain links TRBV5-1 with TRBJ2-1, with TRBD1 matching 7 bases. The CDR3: CASTGGFPYNEQFF. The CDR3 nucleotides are TGCGCCAGCACAGGGGGATTTCCCTACAATGAGCAGTTCTTC.